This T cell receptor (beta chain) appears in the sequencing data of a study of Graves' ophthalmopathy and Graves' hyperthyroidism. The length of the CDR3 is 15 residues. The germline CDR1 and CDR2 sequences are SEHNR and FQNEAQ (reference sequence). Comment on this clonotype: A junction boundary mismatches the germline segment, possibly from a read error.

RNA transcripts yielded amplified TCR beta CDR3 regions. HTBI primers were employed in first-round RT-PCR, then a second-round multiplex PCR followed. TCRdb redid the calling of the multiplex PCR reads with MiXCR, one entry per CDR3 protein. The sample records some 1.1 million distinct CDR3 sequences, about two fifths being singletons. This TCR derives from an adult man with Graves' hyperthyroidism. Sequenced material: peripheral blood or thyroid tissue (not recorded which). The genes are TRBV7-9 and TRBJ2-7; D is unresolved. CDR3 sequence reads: CASGLKVFRSIGQYF. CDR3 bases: TGTGCCAGCGGCTTAAAGGTATTCCGGAGCATCGGGCAGTACTTC.